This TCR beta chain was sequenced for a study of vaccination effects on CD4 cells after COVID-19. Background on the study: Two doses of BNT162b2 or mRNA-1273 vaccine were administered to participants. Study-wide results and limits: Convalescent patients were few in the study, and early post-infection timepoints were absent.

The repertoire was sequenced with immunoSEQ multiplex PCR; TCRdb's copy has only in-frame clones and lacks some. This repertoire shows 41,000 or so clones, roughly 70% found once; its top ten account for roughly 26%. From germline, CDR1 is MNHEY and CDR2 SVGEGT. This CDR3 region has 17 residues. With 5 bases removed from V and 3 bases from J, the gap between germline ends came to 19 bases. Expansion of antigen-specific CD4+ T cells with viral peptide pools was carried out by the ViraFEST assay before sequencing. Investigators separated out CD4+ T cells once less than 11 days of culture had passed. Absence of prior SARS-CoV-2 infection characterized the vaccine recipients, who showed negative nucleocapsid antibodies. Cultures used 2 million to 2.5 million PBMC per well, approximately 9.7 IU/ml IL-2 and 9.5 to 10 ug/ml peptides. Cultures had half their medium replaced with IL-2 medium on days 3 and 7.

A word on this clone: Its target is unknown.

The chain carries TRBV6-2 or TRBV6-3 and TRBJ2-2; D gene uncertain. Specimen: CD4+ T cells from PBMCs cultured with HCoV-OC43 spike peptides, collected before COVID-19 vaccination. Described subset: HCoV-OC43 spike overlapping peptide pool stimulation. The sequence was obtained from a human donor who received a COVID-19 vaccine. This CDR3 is CASSTDAVALYTGELFF. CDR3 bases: TGTGCCAGCAGTACCGACGCGGTAGCCCTTTACACCGGGGAGCTGTTTTTT.